Listed here are 11 T cell receptor beta chains from one sample, sequenced in a study of shared clonotypes between healthy human individuals. CD45RO-negative, CCR7-selected cells formed the naive CD8 fraction, which excluded terminally differentiated effector memory CD45RA+ cells. The protocol was immunoSEQ multiplex PCR, while the TCRdb copy is restricted to in-frame clones and leaves out a portion. This sample has around 2,100,000 clones; approximately 94% occur once, and the top ten carry 1.2%. Source material: naive CD8+ T cells sorted from blood. The receptors stem from a man between 18 and 35 years old in good health.

The rearrangement links TRBV30 to TRBJ2-1; no firm D call. This CDR3 comprises 11 residues. Deletions cut 0 bases from V and 10 bases from J, with 7 bases between. Germline V gene sequence: CDR1 GTSNPN, CDR2 SVGIG (reference sequence). CDR3 residues: CAWSVPGEQFF. The CDR3 DNA follows: TGTGCCTGGAGTGTCCCTGGGGAGCAGTTCTTC. The entire variable domain, with the rest obtained from reference TRBV30 and TRBJ2-1, is as follows: SQTIHQWPATLVQPVGSPLSLECTVEGTSNPNLYWYRQAAGRGLQLLFYSVGIGQISSEVPQNLSASRPQDRQFILSSKKLLLSDSGFYLCAWSVPGEQFFGPGTRLTVL.

The chain carries TRBV11-2 and TRBJ2-1; 8 bases map to TRBD2. This CDR3 contains 15 residues. V gave up 2 bases and J gave up 4 bases; unmatched junction bases: 4. Germline values: CDR1 SGHAT, CDR2 FQNNGV. CDR3 bases: TGTGCCAGCAGCTTATCGCGGGGGGCTTACAATGAGCAGTTCTTC. Translation gives CASSLSRGAYNEQFF.

This chain joins TRBV27 and TRBJ2-7; a possible D gene is TRBD2 (5 bases). The length of the CDR3 is 16 residues. CDR1 MNHEY and CDR2 SMNVEV come from the germline V gene (reference sequence). The V end was cut by 5 bases, the J end by 4 bases, with 21 bases between. The CDR3 DNA sequence: TGTGCCAGCAGTCCCAGCCTGGGCCCCGGGATATACGAGCAGTACTTC. Encoded protein: CASSPSLGPGIYEQYF.

The chain couples TRBV30 to TRBJ1-2; 7 bases align to TRBD1. In germline, CDR1 is GTSNPN, CDR2 SVGIG (reference sequence). Trimming at V came to 0 bases and at J to 8 bases, leaving 18 bases not matched to a gene. This CDR3 is 17 amino acids long. This CDR3 reads CAWSVGVMTGLRYGYTF. CDR3 DNA sequence: TGTGCCTGGAGTGTGGGCGTTATGACAGGGCTACGCTACGGCTACACCTTC.

The chain employs TRBV11-3 and TRBJ2-5; D possibly corresponds to TRBD1 (5 bases). The J call may be wrong; the DNA end is better matched by TRBJ2-7. Looked up from germline, CDR1 is SGHNT and CDR2 is YENEEA. This CDR3 region has 13 residues. CDR3 DNA: TGTGCCAGCAGCTGCGACAGAAGCTACGAGCAGTACTTC. Amino acid sequence: CASSCDRSYEQYF.

The chain joins TRBV6-1 to TRBJ1-5, with D unclear. The V gene lost 2 bases and the J gene lost 0 bases, with 8 bases spanning the gap. Germline CDR1 MNHNS, CDR2 SASEGT. There are 15 residues in the CDR3. CDR3 in amino acids: CASSERQYSNQPQHF. As DNA, the CDR3 is TGTGCCAGCAGTGAAAGGCAGTATAGCAATCAGCCCCAGCATTTT.

The rearrangement links TRBV7-9 to TRBJ2-7; TRBD1 agrees at 8 bases. This CDR3 spans 14 amino acids. CDR1 and CDR2 (germline): SEHNR, FQNEAQ (reference sequence). Trimming took 6 bases from V and 3 from J; bases not matched to a gene: 7. The CDR3 reads CASSHPTGGYEQYF. Here the CDR3 DNA reads TGTGCCAGCAGTCACCCCACAGGGGGCTACGAGCAGTACTTC.

This chain joins TRBV10-3 and TRBJ1-5, with D possibly being TRBD1 (6 bases). The CDR3 is 17 amino acids. CDR1 and CDR2 (germline): ENHRY, SYGVKD. V lost 0 bases to trimming and J lost 0 bases, with 12 bases between them. The CDR3 is CAISESPGENSNQPQHF. CDR3 sequence (DNA): TGTGCCATCAGTGAGTCGCCAGGGGAGAATAGCAATCAGCCCCAGCATTTT.

This chain links TRBV27 with TRBJ2-1; 7 bases map to TRBD2. After removal of 7 bases from V and 6 bases from J, the junction contained 3 bases not matched to a gene. Germline assignment: CDR1 MNHEY and CDR2 SMNVEV (reference sequence). This CDR3 is 12 amino acids long. DNA of the CDR3: TGTGCCAGCAAGGGCGGGGGCAATGAGCAGTTCTTC. Its translation: CASKGGGNEQFF.

The rearrangement uses TRBV19 and TRBJ2-7; perhaps TRBD2 as D (5 bases). This CDR3 contains 14 residues. With 3 bases removed from V and 4 bases from J, the gap between germline ends came to 13 bases. CDR1 is LNHDA, CDR2 SQIVND, per germline (reference sequence). The CDR3 here is CASSIGGGRYEQYF. The CDR3 bases are TGTGCCAGTAGTATTGGAGGCGGACGGTACGAGCAGTACTTC.

The chain employs TRBV14 and TRBJ2-7, with D possibly called TRBD1 or TRBD2 (5 bases each). Germline assignment: CDR1 SGHDN and CDR2 FVKESK. Trimming removed 5 bases at V and 4 bases at J, with 12 bases between. The CDR3 loop spans 13 amino acids. CDR3 amino acids: CASSEGTGYEQYF. Written as DNA, the CDR3 is TGTGCCAGCAGCGAGGGGACCGGTTACGAGCAGTACTTC.